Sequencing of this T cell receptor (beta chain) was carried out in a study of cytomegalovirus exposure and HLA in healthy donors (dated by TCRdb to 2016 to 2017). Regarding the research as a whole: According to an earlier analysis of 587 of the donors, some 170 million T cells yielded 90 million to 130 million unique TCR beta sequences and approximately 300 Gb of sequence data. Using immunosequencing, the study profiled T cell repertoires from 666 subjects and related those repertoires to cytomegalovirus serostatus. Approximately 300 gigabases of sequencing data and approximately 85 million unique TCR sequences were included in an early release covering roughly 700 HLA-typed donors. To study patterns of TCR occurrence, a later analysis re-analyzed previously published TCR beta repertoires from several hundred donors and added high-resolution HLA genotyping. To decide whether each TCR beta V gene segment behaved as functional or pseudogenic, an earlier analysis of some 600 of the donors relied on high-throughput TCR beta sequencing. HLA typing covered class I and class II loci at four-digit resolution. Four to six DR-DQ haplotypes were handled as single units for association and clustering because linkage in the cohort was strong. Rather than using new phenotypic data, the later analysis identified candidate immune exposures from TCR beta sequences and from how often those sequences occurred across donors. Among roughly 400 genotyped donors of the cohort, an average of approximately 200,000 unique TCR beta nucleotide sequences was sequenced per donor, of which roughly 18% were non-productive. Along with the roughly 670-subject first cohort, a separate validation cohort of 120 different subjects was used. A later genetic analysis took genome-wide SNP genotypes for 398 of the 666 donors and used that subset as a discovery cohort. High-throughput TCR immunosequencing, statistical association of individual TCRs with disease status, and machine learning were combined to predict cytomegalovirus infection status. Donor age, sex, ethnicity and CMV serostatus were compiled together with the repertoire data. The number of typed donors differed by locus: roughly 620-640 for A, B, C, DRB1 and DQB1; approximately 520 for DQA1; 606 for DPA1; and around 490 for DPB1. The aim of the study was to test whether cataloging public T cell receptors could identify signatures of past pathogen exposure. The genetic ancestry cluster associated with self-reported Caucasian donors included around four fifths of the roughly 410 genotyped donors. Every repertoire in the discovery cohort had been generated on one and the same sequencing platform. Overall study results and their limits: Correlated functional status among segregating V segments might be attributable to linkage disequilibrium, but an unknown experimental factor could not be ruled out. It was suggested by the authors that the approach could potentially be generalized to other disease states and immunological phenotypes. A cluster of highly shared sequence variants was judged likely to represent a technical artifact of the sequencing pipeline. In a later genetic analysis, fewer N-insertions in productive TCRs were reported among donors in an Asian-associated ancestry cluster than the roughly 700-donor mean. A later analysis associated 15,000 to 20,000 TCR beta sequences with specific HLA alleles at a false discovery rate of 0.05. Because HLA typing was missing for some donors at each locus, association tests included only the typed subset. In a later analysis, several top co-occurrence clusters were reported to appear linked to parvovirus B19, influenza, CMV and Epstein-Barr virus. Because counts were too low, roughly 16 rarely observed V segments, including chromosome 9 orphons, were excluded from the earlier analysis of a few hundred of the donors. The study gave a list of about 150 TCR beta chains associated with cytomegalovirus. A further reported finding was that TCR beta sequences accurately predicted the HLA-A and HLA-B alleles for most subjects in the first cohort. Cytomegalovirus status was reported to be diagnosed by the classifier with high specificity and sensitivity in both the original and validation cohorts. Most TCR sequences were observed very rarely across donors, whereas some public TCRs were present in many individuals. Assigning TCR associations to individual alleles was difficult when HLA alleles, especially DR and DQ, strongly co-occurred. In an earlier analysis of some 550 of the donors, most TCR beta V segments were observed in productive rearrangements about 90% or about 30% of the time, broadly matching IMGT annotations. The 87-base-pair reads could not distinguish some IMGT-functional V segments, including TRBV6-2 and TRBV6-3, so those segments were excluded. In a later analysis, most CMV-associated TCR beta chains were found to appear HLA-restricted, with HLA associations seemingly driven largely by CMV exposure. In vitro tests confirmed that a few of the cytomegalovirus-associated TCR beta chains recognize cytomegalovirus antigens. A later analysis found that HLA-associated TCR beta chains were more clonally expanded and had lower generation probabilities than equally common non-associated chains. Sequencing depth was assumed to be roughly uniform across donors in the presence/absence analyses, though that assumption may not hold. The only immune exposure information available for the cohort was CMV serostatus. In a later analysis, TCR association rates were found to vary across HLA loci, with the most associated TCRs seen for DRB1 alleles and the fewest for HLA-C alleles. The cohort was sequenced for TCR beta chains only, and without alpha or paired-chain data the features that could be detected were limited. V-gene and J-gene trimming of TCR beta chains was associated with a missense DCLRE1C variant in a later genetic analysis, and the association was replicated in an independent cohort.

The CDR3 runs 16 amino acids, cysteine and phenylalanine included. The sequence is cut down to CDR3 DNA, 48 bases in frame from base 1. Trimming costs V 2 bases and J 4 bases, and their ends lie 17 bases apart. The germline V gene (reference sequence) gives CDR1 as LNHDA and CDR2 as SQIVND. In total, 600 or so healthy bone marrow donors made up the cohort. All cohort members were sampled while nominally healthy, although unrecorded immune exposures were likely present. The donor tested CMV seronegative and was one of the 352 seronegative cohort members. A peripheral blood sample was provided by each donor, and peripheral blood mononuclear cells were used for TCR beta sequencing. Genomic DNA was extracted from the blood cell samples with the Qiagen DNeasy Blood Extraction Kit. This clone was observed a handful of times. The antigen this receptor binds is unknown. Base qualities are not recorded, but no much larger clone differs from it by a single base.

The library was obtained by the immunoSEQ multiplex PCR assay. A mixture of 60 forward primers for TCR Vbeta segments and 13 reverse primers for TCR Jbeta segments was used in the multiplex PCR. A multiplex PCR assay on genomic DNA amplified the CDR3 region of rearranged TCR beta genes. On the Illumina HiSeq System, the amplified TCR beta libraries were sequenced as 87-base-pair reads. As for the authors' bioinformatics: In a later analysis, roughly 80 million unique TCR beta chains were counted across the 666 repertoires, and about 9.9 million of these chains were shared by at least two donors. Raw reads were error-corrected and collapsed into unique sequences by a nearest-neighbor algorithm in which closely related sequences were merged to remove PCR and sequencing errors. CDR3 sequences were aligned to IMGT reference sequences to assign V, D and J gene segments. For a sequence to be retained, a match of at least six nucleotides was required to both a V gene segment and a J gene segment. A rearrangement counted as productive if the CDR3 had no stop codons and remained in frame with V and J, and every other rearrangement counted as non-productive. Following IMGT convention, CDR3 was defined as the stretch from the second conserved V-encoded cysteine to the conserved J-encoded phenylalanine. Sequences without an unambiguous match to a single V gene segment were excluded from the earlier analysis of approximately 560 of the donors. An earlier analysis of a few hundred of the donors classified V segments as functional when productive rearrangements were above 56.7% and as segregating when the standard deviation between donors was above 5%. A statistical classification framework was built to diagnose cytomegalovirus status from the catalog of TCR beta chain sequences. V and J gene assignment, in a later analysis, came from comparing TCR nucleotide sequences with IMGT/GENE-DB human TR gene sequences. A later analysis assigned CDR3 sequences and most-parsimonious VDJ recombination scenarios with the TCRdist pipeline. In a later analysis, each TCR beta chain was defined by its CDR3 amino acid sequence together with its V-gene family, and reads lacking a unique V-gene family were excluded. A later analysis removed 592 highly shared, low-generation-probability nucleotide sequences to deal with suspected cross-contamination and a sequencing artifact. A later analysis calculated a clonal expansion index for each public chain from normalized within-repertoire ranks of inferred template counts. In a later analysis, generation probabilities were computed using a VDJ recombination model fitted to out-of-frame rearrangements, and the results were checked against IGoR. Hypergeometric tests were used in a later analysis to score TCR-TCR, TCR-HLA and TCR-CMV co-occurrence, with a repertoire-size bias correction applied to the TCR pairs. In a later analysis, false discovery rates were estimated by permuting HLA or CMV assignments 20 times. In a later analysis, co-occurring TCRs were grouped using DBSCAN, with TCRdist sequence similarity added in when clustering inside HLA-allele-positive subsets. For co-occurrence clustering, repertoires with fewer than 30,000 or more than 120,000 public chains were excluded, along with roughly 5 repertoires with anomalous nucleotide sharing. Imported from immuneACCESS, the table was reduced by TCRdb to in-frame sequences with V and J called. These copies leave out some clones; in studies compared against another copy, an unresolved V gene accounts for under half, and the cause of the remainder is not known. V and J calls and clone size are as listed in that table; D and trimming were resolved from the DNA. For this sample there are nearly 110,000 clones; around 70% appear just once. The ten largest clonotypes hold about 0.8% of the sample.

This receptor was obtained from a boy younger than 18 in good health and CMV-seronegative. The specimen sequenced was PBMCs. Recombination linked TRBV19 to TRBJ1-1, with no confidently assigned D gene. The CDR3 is CASSIKVFREVTEAFF. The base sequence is TGTGCCAGTAGTATAAAAGTATTCCGCGAGGTCACTGAAGCTTTCTTT.